The clone carrying this T cell receptor beta chain appeared a single time. This sample was taken from a study of blood T cells in healthy people across ages. About the research overall: Roughly one uniquely barcoded beta molecule per two T cells was captured.

The second PCR ran roughly 7 to 12 cycles with a sample-barcoded 5' primer and J-beta primers. TCRdb processed the 5' RACE reads anew with MiXCR; each CDR3 protein has one entry. The table includes around 800,000 distinct CDR3 sequences, about 42% detected once. The CDR3 totals 16 residues. CDR1 and CDR2 (germline): MNHEY, SVGAGI. Trimming took 2 bases from V and 4 from J, leaving 17 bases between them. Sequencing was carried out using blood. This chain links TRBV6-5 with TRBJ1-2, with D tentatively TRBD1 (6 bases). The clonotype was recovered from a man older than 75 in good health. The CDR3 here is CASSYTLQGRAYGYTF. CDR3 sequence (DNA): TGTGCCAGCAGTTACACTCTGCAGGGGCGCGCCTATGGCTACACCTTC.